These 8 T cell receptor beta chains were all obtained from the same sample, sequenced in a study of early T cells in non-severe SARS-CoV-2 infection. TCRdb reanalysed the 5' RACE reads using MiXCR and keeps one entry per CDR3 protein. The sample consists of 20,000 to 30,000 distinct CDR3 sequences, approximately 6% of them appearing once. The source material was whole blood. All receptors derive from an adult who was a healthcare worker with PCR-confirmed SARS-CoV-2 infection or an uninfected control (not recorded which).

This clonotype was seen ten or more times. The gene calls are TRBV24-1 and TRBJ2-1, with TRBD2 matching over 7 bases. The trim removed 7 bases at V and 7 bases at J, leaving 0 bases unmatched. The V gene's germline CDR1 is KGHDR and CDR2 SFDVKD. This CDR3 has 11 amino acids. This chain's CDR3 is CATRAGNEQFF. The CDR3 DNA reads as TGTGCCACCAGAGCGGGGAATGAGCAGTTCTTC.

A few counts support this clonotype. The rearrangement links TRBV28 to TRBJ2-7, with 7 bases identical to TRBD2. Germline loops: CDR1 MDHEN, CDR2 SYDVKM. This CDR3 spans 15 amino acids. After removal of 6 bases from V and 7 bases from J, the junction contained 15 bases not matched to a gene. In nucleotides, the CDR3 is TGTGCCAGCAGACCCCCTCCTAGCGGCGGTGGGGAGCAGTACTTC. Its protein is CASRPPPSGGGEQYF.

Ten or more counts support this clonotype. The CDR3 DNA reads as TGCGCCAGCAGCTTGGAGGGGACCTACAATGAGCAGTTCTTC. This sequence encodes CASSLEGTYNEQFF. V and J are TRBV5-1 and TRBJ2-1; possible D gene TRBD1, 5 bases. The CDR3 has 14 amino acids. Looked up from germline, CDR1 is SGHRS and CDR2 is YFSETQ. The V gene lost 0 bases and the J gene lost 2 bases, with 6 bases spanning the gap.

This clonotype showed up many times. This chain connects TRBV2 to TRBJ1-1; 7 bases fit TRBD1. The trim removed 8 bases at V and 5 bases at J, leaving 11 bases unmatched. This CDR3 has 14 residues. Germline V gives CDR1 SNHLY, CDR2 FYNNEI. The CDR3 here is CASGGGRGVTEAFF. The CDR3 bases are TGTGCCAGCGGAGGAGGCAGGGGGGTGACTGAAGCTTTCTTT.

This clonotype was recorded at least ten times. The chain couples TRBV5-1 to TRBJ2-6, with TRBD1 matching 7 bases. Trimming at V came to 3 bases and at J to 2 bases, leaving 8 bases not matched to a gene. The CDR3 totals 17 residues. Germline CDR1 and CDR2: SGHRS and YFSETQ. The DNA for the CDR3 is TGCGCCAGCAGCTCGAGACAGGGTTTCGCTGGGGCCAACGTCCTGACTTTC. Its protein is CASSSRQGFAGANVLTF.

This clonotype was recorded at least ten times. V and J are TRBV7-3 and TRBJ1-1; 7 nucleotides align to TRBD1. Trimming cost V 0 bases and J 5 bases; bases outside gene matches: 9. Germline CDR1 reads SGHTA; CDR2 reads FQGTGA. This CDR3 has 16 amino acids. The CDR3 DNA follows: TGTGCCAGCAGCTTAACTCCACAGACAGGGAATACTGAAGCTTTCTTT. Residues: CASSLTPQTGNTEAFF.

The V call is TRBV28, the J call TRBJ2-4; TRBD2 is a possible D gene (6 bases). V lost 6 bases, J lost 7 bases, and 16 bases lay in between. The CDR3 spans 14 residues. Germline V CDR1 and CDR2: MDHEN, SYDVKM. The CDR3 sequence: CASSPPHRENIQYF. In DNA form, the CDR3 reads TGTGCCAGCAGCCCGCCCCACCGGGAGAACATTCAGTACTTC. Looking up the rest from reference TRBV28 and TRBJ2-4 gives the full variable domain: DVKVTQSSRYLVKRTGEKVFLECVQDMDHENMFWYRQDPGLGLRLIYFSYDVKMKEKGDIPEGYSVSREKKERFSLILESASTNQTSMYLCASSPPHRENIQYFGAGTRLSVL.

This clonotype was observed a few times. J is TRBJ2-3 and V is TRBV2, with D perhaps matching TRBD2 (6 bases). Trimming cost V 5 bases and J 2 bases, with 17 bases left between them. CDR3 length equals 16 residues. From germline, CDR1 is SNHLY and CDR2 FYNNEI. The chain's CDR3 is CASSSTIADYTDTQYF. For the CDR3, the DNA is TGTGCCAGCAGTTCCACCATAGCGGACTACACAGATACGCAGTATTTT.